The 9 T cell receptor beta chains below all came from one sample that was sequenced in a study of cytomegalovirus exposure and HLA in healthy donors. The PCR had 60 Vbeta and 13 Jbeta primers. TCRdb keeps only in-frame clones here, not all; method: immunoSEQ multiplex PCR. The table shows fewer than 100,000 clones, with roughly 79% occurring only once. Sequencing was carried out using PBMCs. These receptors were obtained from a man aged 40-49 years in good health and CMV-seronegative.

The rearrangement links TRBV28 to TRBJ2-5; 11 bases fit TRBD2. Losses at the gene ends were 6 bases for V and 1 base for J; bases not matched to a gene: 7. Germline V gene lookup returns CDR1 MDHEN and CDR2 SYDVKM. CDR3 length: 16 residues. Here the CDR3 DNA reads TGTGCCAGCAGCCTGGGACTAGCGGTAATCCAAGAGACCCAGTACTTC. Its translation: CASSLGLAVIQETQYF.

The CDR3 coding sequence is TGCGCCAGCACCAATAGCGGGGGGGATATCAATGAGCAGTTCTTC. It yields the protein CASTNSGGDINEQFF. The chain uses TRBV5-1 and TRBJ2-1, with TRBD2 identical over 11 bases. The CDR3 contains 15 residues. The germline gives CDR1 SGHRS, CDR2 YFSETQ. J was trimmed by 6 bases and V by 6 bases; bases with no gene match: 8.

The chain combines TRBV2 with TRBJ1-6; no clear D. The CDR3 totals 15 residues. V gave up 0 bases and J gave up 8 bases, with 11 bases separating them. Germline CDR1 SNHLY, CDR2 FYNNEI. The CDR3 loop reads CASSEAELPDSPLHF. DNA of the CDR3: TGTGCCAGCAGTGAAGCGGAACTACCAGATTCACCCCTCCACTTT.

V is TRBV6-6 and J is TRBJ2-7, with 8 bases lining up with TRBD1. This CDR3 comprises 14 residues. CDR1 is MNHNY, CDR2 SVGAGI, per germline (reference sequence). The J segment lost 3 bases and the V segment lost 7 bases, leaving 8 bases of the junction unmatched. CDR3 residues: CASTHRDRSYEQYF. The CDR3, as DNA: TGTGCCAGCACCCACCGGGACAGGAGCTACGAGCAGTACTTC.

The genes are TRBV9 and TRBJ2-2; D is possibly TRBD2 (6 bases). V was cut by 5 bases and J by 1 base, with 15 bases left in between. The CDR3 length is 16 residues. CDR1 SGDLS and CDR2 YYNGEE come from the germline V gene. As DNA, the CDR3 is TGTGCCAGCAGTCCCGGCGGGGCCCAGAACACCGGGGAGCTGTTTTTT. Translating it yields CASSPGGAQNTGELFF. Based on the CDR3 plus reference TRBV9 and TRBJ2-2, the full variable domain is DSGVTQTPKHLITATGQRVTLRCSPRSGDLSVYWYQQSLDQGLQFLIQYYNGEERAKGNILERFSAQQFPDLHSELNLSSLELGDSALYFCASSPGGAQNTGELFFGEGSRLTVL.

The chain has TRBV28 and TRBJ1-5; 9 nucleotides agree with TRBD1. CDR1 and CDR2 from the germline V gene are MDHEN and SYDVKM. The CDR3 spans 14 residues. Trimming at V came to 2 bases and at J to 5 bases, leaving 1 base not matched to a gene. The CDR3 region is CASSLGQGYQPQHF. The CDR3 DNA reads TGTGCCAGCAGTTTAGGACAGGGGTATCAGCCCCAGCATTTT.

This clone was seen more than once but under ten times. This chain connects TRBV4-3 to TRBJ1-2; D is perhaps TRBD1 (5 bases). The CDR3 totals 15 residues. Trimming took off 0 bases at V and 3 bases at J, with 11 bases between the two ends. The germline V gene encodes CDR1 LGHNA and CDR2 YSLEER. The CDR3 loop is CASSQDQGADYGYTF. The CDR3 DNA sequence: TGCGCCAGCAGCCAAGACCAAGGGGCGGACTATGGCTACACCTTC.

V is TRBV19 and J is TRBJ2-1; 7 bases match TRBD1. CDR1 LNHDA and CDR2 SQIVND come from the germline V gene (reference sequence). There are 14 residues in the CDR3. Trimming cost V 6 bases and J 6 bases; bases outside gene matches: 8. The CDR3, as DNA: TGTGCCAGTAGACCACGGGACAGTTTCAATGAGCAGTTCTTC. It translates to CASRPRDSFNEQFF.

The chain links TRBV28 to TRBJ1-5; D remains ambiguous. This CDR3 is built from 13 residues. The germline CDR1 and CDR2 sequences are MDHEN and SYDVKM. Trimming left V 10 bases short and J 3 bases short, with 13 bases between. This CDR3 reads CAIQSGSNQPQHF. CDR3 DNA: TGTGCCATCCAGTCGGGGTCCAATCAGCCCCAGCATTTT.